This T cell receptor beta chain was recorded in a study of blood T cell repertoires in COVID-19. Study background: Italy, Spain and the United States were the sources of the convalescent and acute COVID-19 samples. PBMCs, B-cell-depleted T cells, or T cells were the source of the cDNA or gDNA that made up the material.

Original processing notes: Counts of nucleated cells, estimated from reference gene primer amplification, were obtained. Only in-frame clones appear in the TCRdb table, and some are missing; sequencing was by immunoSEQ multiplex PCR. Clone size and V and J calls were adopted from that table, with D and trimming inferred from the DNA. This table has 85,000 to 100,000 clones, less than 95% appearing once. The length of the CDR3 is 17 residues. Germline CDR1 and CDR2: SGHRS and YFSETQ. V lost 5 bases, J lost 1 base, and 21 bases lay in between. The chain combines TRBV5-1 with TRBJ1-1, with D maybe TRBD1 (6 bases). The TCR sequence derives from a man aged 55-75 years with acute or convalescent COVID-19. What was sequenced was peripheral blood. CDR3 sequence (DNA): TGCGCCAGCAGTTTTTCCCCCGGGACACCCCAGAACACTGAAGCTTTCTTT. It encodes CASSFSPGTPQNTEAFF. The variable domain in full, with the rest retrieved from reference TRBV5-1 and TRBJ1-1, is KAGVTQTPRYLIKTRGQQVTLSCSPISGHRSVSWYQQTPGQGLQFLFEYFSETQRNKGNFPGRFSGRQFSNSRSEMNVSTLELGDSALYLCASSFSPGTPQNTEAFFGQGTRLTVV.